Each of the 18 T cell receptor beta chains below was sequenced from the same sample in a study of cytomegalovirus exposure and HLA in healthy donors. Amplification used 60 Vbeta primers and 13 Jbeta primers. The table came from immunoSEQ multiplex PCR; TCRdb's copy has only in-frame clones and leaves some out. Of roughly 200,000 clones in the sample, approximately 11% are singletons; the top ten hold under 10%. The source material was PBMCs. The origin of the receptors is a man in his forties or fifties in good health and CMV-seropositive.

This clone was counted only a few times. The chain recombines TRBV18 with TRBJ2-7; 10 positions match TRBD1. Germline assignment: CDR1 KGHSH and CDR2 LQKENI. The CDR3 sequence is 17 residues long. J lost 0 bases, V lost 1 base, and 6 bases had no gene match. CDR3 region: CASSPLGQGVNSYEQYF. The CDR3 DNA sequence: TGTGCCAGCTCACCACTCGGACAGGGGGTGAACTCCTACGAGCAGTACTTC. The full variable domain, rest sourced from reference TRBV18 and TRBJ2-7, is NAGVMQNPRHLVRRRGQEARLRCSPMKGHSHVYWYRQLPEEGLKFMVYLQKENIIDESGMPKERFSAEFPKEGPSILRIQQVVRGDSAAYFCASSPLGQGVNSYEQYFGPGTRLTVT.

The CDR3 DNA sequence: TGTGCCAGCAGCCGTTACGGGGTCTTAAACAATGAGCAGTTCTTC. Its protein product is CASSRYGVLNNEQFF. This chain uses TRBV4-2 with TRBJ2-1, with D perhaps TRBD2 (5 bases). CDR3 length: 15 amino acids. The germline gives CDR1 LGHNA, CDR2 YNFKEQ. Between the trimmed V and J ends, which lost 4 bases and 5 bases, there was a span of 15 bases.

This chain joins TRBV2 and TRBJ2-1, with D hard to call. Deletions cut 4 bases from V and 8 bases from J, with 18 bases between. CDR1 SNHLY and CDR2 FYNNEI come from the germline V gene. This CDR3 is built from 15 residues. The CDR3 DNA reads TGTGCCAGCAGTGTCATGCCCGGGTCGATCGATGAGCAGTTCTTC. It codes for CASSVMPGSIDEQFF.

This clone was observed a few times. V is TRBV7-2 and J is TRBJ1-4; 8 nucleotides match TRBD1. CDR1 and CDR2 (germline): SGHTA, FQGNSA. The CDR3 consists of 15 residues. V was clipped by 3 bases and J by 5 bases; unmatched bases: 5. Written as DNA, the CDR3 is TGTGCCAGCAGCTTGCACAGGGGGGTAAATGAAAAACTGTTTTTT. Translating it yields CASSLHRGVNEKLFF. Full variable domain (remainder filled in from reference TRBV7-2 and TRBJ1-4): GAGVSQSPSNKVTEKGKDVELRCDPISGHTALYWYRQSLGQGLEFLIYFQGNSAPDKSGLPSDRFSAERTGGSVSTLTIQRTQQEDSAVYLCASSLHRGVNEKLFFGSGTQLSVL.

The genes are TRBV5-5 and TRBJ1-4; 7 bases align to TRBD1. Unmatched junction bases numbered 11, after V lost 4 bases and J lost 8 bases. The CDR3 is 15 residues long. CDR1 and CDR2 (germline): SGHKS, YYEKEE (reference sequence). CDR3 bases: TGTGCCAGCAGCCTGGGGACAGATATTATCGAAAAACTGTTTTTT. Residues: CASSLGTDIIEKLFF.

The gene calls are TRBV18 and TRBJ2-7; 10 nucleotides agree with TRBD1. Trimming removed 8 bases from V and 3 bases from J; junction bases left unmatched: 10. Germline lookup yields CDR1 KGHSH and CDR2 LQKENI. This CDR3 is built from 15 residues. The CDR3 sequence is CASASTGGADYEQYF. The CDR3, as DNA: TGTGCCAGCGCCTCGACAGGGGGCGCAGACTACGAGCAGTACTTC.

V gene TRBV27 combines with J gene TRBJ2-7, with D tentatively TRBD1 (8 bases). In germline, CDR1 is MNHEY, CDR2 SMNVEV (reference sequence). V was cut by 5 bases and J by 6 bases, with 14 bases left in between. This CDR3 contains 13 residues. The CDR3 DNA reads TGTGCCAGCAGTAAGACAGGGGAGGGCGAGCAGTACGTC. It translates to CASSKTGEGEQYV.

The rearrangement links TRBV19 to TRBJ2-5, with 11 bases aligning to TRBD2. After removal of 7 bases from V and 5 bases from J, the junction contained 6 bases not matched to a gene. The CDR3 runs 14 residues. Germline V gene data show CDR1 as LNHDA and CDR2 as SQIVND (reference sequence). CDR3 coding DNA: TGTGCCAGTACTAGCGGGGGGTTCGGCGAGACCCAGTACTTC. Encoded protein: CASTSGGFGETQYF.

This clone was observed a few times. The chain couples TRBV29-1 to TRBJ2-2; no definite D call. The CDR3 loop spans 13 amino acids. Germline values: CDR1 SQVTM, CDR2 ANQGSEA. V gave up 3 bases and J gave up 1 base, with 6 bases separating them. The CDR3 bases are TGCAGCGTTGATCCAGGGAACACCGGGGAGCTGTTTTTT. Translating gives CSVDPGNTGELFF.

This chain connects TRBV29-1 to TRBJ1-2, with D perhaps matching TRBD1 (6 bases). In germline, CDR1 is SQVTM, CDR2 ANQGSEA. This CDR3 is 14 amino acids long. Between the trimmed V and J ends, which lost 4 bases and 8 bases, there was a span of 20 bases. This CDR3 reads CSVGELGQTAGYTF. In nucleotides, the CDR3 is TGCAGCGTTGGAGAACTAGGACAGACAGCGGGCTACACCTTC.

The chain couples TRBV11-2 to TRBJ2-3; 8 bases match TRBD1. V shed 5 bases, J shed 5 bases, and the junction held 9 bases outside the gene matches. This CDR3 is 15 amino acids long. CDR1 is SGHAT and CDR2 is FQNNGV in the germline V gene. The CDR3 protein is CASSPWTGLIDTQYF. For the CDR3, the DNA is TGTGCCAGCAGCCCATGGACAGGGTTGATAGATACGCAGTATTTT.

The chain couples TRBV6-1 to TRBJ2-5; 10 nucleotides agree with TRBD1. Germline values: CDR1 MNHNS, CDR2 SASEGT. The CDR3 is 14 residues long. The ends lost 4 bases at V and 9 bases at J; junction bases unmatched: 8. CDR3 DNA: TGTGCCAGCAGTGCCGGGACAGGGGTGTTATCCCAGTACTTC. Translated, it gives CASSAGTGVLSQYF.

This clone was counted only a few times. The genes are TRBV7-8 and TRBJ2-1; D ambiguous. Germline V gene data show CDR1 as SGHVS and CDR2 as FQNEAQ. The CDR3 has 14 amino acids. The V and J ends lost 1 base and 7 bases respectively, with 11 bases between them. CDR3 loop: CASSLGGSANEQFF. CDR3 sequence (DNA): TGTGCCAGCAGCTTAGGAGGCAGTGCAAATGAGCAGTTCTTC.

Here the CDR3 DNA reads TGTGCCAGCAGTGAAGGGGGAGTGAGGGGCTACACCTTC. This gives the protein CASSEGGVRGYTF. The rearrangement joins TRBV6-1 to TRBJ1-2; no firm D call. Trimming cost V 1 base and J 8 bases, with 11 bases left between them. Per the germline V gene, CDR1 is MNHNS and CDR2 is SASEGT. CDR3 length: 13 residues.

The chain joins TRBV6-1 to TRBJ2-5; 9 bases align to TRBD1. The CDR3 has 13 residues. V trimming: 6 bases; J trimming: 4 bases; junction bases outside the gene matches: 3. Germline V gene lookup returns CDR1 MNHNS and CDR2 SASEGT. CDR3 nucleotides: TGTGCCAGCAGCACAGGGGGCCCAGAGACCCAGTACTTC. Its translation is CASSTGGPETQYF.

The chain employs TRBV6-1 and TRBJ2-3, with 14 positions matching TRBD2. The junction had 2 bases not matched to a gene; V was cut back by 4 bases and J by 2 bases. CDR1 is MNHNS and CDR2 is SASEGT in the germline V gene. This CDR3 region has 16 residues. CDR3 amino acids: CASSVTSGGVTDTQYF. The CDR3 DNA sequence: TGTGCCAGCAGTGTGACTAGCGGGGGGGTCACAGATACGCAGTATTTT.

There are a few counts of this clone. This chain joins TRBV27 and TRBJ2-3, with D possibly matching TRBD1 (5 bases). The length of the CDR3 is 17 residues. Germline lookup yields CDR1 MNHEY and CDR2 SMNVEV (reference sequence). V lost 5 bases and J 5 bases, leaving 23 bases between the germline ends. The CDR3, as DNA: TGTGCCAGCAGTCCCCCGGGCGGTAGGGGTTTTGTAGATACGCAGTATTTT. Its protein is CASSPPGGRGFVDTQYF.

This chain joins TRBV19 and TRBJ2-7, with D possibly TRBD1 on 6 matching bases. V lost 11 bases and J lost 4, with 21 bases in between. Germline V lookup: CDR1 LNHDA, CDR2 SQIVND (reference sequence). The CDR3 contains 14 residues. CDR3 in amino acids: CALLTGQQEYEQYV. In DNA form, the CDR3 reads TGTGCCTTACTTACCGGACAGCAGGAATACGAGCAGTACGTC.